This T cell receptor (beta chain) was documented in a study of CD8 T cells in ankylosing spondylitis. Trimming removed 1 base from V and 0 bases from J, with 4 bases in between. CDR1 and CDR2 from the germline V gene are SNHLY and FYNNEI. The CDR3 contains 14 residues. Researchers built TCR beta libraries using quantitative 5'-RACE with molecular barcodes. TCRdb reanalysed the 5' RACE reads using MiXCR and keeps one entry per CDR3 protein. The sample yields over 150,000 distinct CDR3 sequences, roughly 12% seen once. Sequencing was carried out using blood, either unsorted or a sorted T cell fraction (not recorded which). V and J are TRBV2 and TRBJ2-4; D gene unclear. This TCR derives from a male donor with ankylosing spondylitis or in good health (not recorded which). The CDR3 nucleotides are TGTGCCAGCAGTGAAGGACTAGCCAAAAACATTCAGTACTTC. Translating gives CASSEGLAKNIQYF. Using reference TRBV2 and TRBJ2-4 for the parts outside the CDR3, the full variable domain is EPEVTQTPSHQVTQMGQEVILRCVPISNHLYFYWYRQILGQKVEFLVSFYNNEISEKSEIFDDQFSVERPDGSNFTLKIRSTKLEDSAMYFCASSEGLAKNIQYFGAGTRLSVL.